This is a list of T cell receptor beta chains from one sample in a study of T cell repertoires in cytomegalovirus infection. One entry per CDR3 protein, called by TCRdb with MiXCR from the reads. Here the sample spans about 740,000 distinct CDR3 sequences, less than 40% being singletons. The sample consisted of PBMCs. Receptor source: a human donor in good health (CMV status not recorded). Some clones in this sample may be carry-over from other donors' samples. The CDR3 runs from the conserved cysteine through the conserved F or W. A D gene is named only where the DNA matches it firmly. Some rows mark clone size as missing; the rest say once, few, many or name a class of expanded clone.

DNA: TGTGCCAGCAGCCAACAGAGTTTTGATTCACCCCTCCACTTT
CDR3: CASSQQSFDSPLHF
D: -
V: TRBV7-6
size: -
J: TRBJ1-6

DNA: TGTGCCAGCAGCTTTGGAACCGGACAGAATAATTCACCCCTCCACTTT
CDR3: CASSFGTGQNNSPLHF
D: -
V: TRBV7-2
size: -
J: TRBJ1-6

DNA: TGCGCCAGCAGCCAAGTGGGACAGGGAAATGAAAAACTGTTTTTT
CDR3: CASSQVGQGNEKLFF
D: TRBD1
V: TRBV4-1
size: few
J: TRBJ1-4

DNA: TGTGCCAGCAGTTTATCCGCCCCCGTAGGCTATGAGCAGTTCTTC
CDR3: CASSLSAPVGYEQFF
D: -
V: TRBV27
size: few
J: TRBJ2-1

DNA: TGTGCCAGCAGCTTGACAGGGTCCTTGGGTGGGAAGTACTTC
CDR3: CASSLTGSLGGKYF
D: TRBD1
V: TRBV7-2
size: many
J: TRBJ2-7

DNA: TGTGCCAGCAGTGATAGACTAGCGGCTTCCTACAATGAGCAGTTCTTC
CDR3: CASSDRLAASYNEQFF
D: TRBD2
V: TRBV6-1
size: few
J: TRBJ2-1

DNA: TGTGCCAGCAGCGTAGAACCCCAGGGCTCTGGAAACACCATATATTTT
CDR3: CASSVEPQGSGNTIYF
D: -
V: TRBV9
size: few
J: TRBJ1-3

DNA: TGTGCCAGCAGCACTGGGCCAGGGGCGGAGACCCAGTACTTC
CDR3: CASSTGPGAETQYF
D: -
V: TRBV7-6
size: -
J: TRBJ2-5

DNA: TGTGCCAGCAGCCAAGATTTAGATTCTCCAGGGCAGCAGTATGGCTACACCTTC
CDR3: CASSQDLDSPGQQYGYTF
D: -
V: TRBV4-2
size: -
J: TRBJ1-2

DNA: TGTGCCAGCAGTTTGGCAGGGAGGGGCCTGATGAACACTGAAGCTTTCTTT
CDR3: CASSLAGRGLMNTEAFF
D: -
V: TRBV28
size: few
J: TRBJ1-1

DNA: TGTGCCAGCAGCTACAGGGGGTCGGGCTCTGGAAACACCATATATTTT
CDR3: CASSYRGSGSGNTIYF
D: TRBD1
V: TRBV7-6
size: -
J: TRBJ1-3

DNA: TGTGCCAGCAGCCCCGCCTACGAGCAGTACTTC
CDR3: CASSPAYEQYF
D: -
V: TRBV7-2
size: many
J: TRBJ2-7

DNA: TGTGCCACCAGTGATTCCCAGGGAGGGACTGAAGCTTTCTTT
CDR3: CATSDSQGGTEAFF
D: -
V: TRBV24-1
size: -
J: TRBJ1-1

DNA: TGTGCCAGCAGCCAAAAATCCATCCCCGCCTCTGGCTACACCTTC
CDR3: CASSQKSIPASGYTF
D: -
V: TRBV3-1
size: many
J: TRBJ1-2

DNA: TGTGCCAGCAGCTTAGAGGGGGCGCACACTGATGCTTTCTTT
CDR3: CASSLEGAHTDAFF
D: TRBD1
V: TRBV7-6
size: -
J: TRBJ1-1

DNA: TGTGCCAGCCGGACCGCGAACACCGGGGAGCTGTTTTTT
CDR3: CASRTANTGELFF
D: -
V: TRBV2
size: few
J: TRBJ2-2

DNA: TGTGCCAGTAGTCCCCAACGGTGGCAAGAGACCCAGTACTTC
CDR3: CASSPQRWQETQYF
D: -
V: TRBV19
size: few
J: TRBJ2-5